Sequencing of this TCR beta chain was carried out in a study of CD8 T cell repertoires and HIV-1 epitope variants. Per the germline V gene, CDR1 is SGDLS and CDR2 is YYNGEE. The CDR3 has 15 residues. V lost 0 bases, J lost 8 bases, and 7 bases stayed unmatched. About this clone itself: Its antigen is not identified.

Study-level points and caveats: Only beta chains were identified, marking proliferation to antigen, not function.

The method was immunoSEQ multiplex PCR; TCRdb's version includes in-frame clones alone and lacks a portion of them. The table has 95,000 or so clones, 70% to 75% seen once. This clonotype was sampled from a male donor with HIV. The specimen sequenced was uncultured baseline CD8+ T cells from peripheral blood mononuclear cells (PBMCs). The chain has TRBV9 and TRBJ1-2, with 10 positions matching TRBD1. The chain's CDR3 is CASSVAIDRGLGYTF. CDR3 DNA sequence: TGTGCCAGCAGCGTAGCGATAGACAGGGGGCTCGGCTACACCTTC.